The 27 T cell receptor beta chains below were found in one sample sequenced in a study of T-cell reconstitution after alpha-beta-depleted transplantation in children. General observations from the study: Newly generated T cells supplied most T-cell counts and diversity one year post-transplant.

Unique molecular identifiers were incorporated during preparation of the TCRbeta library. Each CDR3 protein gets one entry after TCRdb re-called the PCR reads with MiXCR. Among a few hundred thousand distinct CDR3 sequences listed, about 7.3% were seen once. For these TCRs, the target antigens are not known. The sample in question was peripheral blood, obtained 360 days after TCRalphabeta/CD19-depleted stem cell transplant. All receptors derive from a female patient aged 2 to 10 who had a stem cell transplant for Fanconi anemia, so the T cells may come from the graft donor.

This clonotype occurred many times. This chain joins TRBV12-3 or TRBV12-4 and TRBJ2-3, with no clear D. This CDR3 is 13 amino acids long. Trimming took off 2 bases at V and 0 bases at J, with 3 bases between the two ends. CDR3 in DNA: TGTGCCAGCAGTTTATCAAGCACAGATACGCAGTATTTT. Encoded protein: CASSLSSTDTQYF.

This clonotype showed up many times. The chain recombines TRBV5-1 with TRBJ1-1, with 7 bases fitting TRBD1. V shed 2 bases and J 0 bases; nucleotides not matched to a gene: 4. From germline, CDR1 is SGHRS and CDR2 YFSETQ. The CDR3 sequence is 15 residues long. The CDR3 reads CASSLPTGVNTEAFF. DNA for the CDR3: TGCGCCAGCAGCTTACCTACAGGGGTGAACACTGAAGCTTTCTTT.

A few counts support this clonotype. The rearrangement links TRBV3-1 to TRBJ2-7, with TRBD1 identical over 12 bases. Germline V gene sequence: CDR1 LGHDT, CDR2 YNNKEL (reference sequence). The CDR3 contains 15 residues. V dropped 3 bases and J dropped 4; count of bases not matched to a gene: 4. CDR3: CASSHGTGGPYEQYV. Written as DNA, the CDR3 is TGTGCCAGCAGCCACGGGACAGGGGGCCCATACGAGCAGTACGTC.

At least ten counts were recorded for this clonotype. This chain connects TRBV20-1 to TRBJ2-7, with 7 bases matching TRBD2. Germline V gene data show CDR1 as DFQATT and CDR2 as SNEGSKA (reference sequence). Trimming at V came to 5 bases and at J to 1 base, leaving 2 bases not matched to a gene. The CDR3 is made up of 12 amino acids. CDR3 residues: CSAAAGSYEQYV. The CDR3 nucleotides read TGCAGTGCTGCAGCGGGGTCCTACGAGCAGTACGTC.

This clonotype came up many times. The chain is built from TRBV28 and TRBJ2-1; D is possibly TRBD2 (5 bases). This CDR3 region has 14 residues. The ends were cut back, 0 bases at V and 4 bases at J, with 7 bases in the middle. CDR1 MDHEN and CDR2 SYDVKM come from the germline V gene. The CDR3 coding sequence is TGTGCCAGCAGTTTATGGCGGGTATACAATGAGCAGTTCTTC. Protein sequence: CASSLWRVYNEQFF.

This clonotype was counted at least ten times. This chain links TRBV5-1 with TRBJ2-2; D remains ambiguous. The ends were cut back, 6 bases at V and 0 bases at J, with 15 bases in the middle. The V gene's germline CDR1 is SGHRS and CDR2 YFSETQ. This CDR3 has 16 amino acids. CDR3 sequence: CASNFYDSTNTGELFF. As DNA, the CDR3 is TGCGCCAGCAACTTTTACGATTCGACGAACACCGGGGAGCTGTTTTTT. Full variable domain (rest looked up from reference TRBV5-1 and TRBJ2-2): KAGVTQTPRYLIKTRGQQVTLSCSPISGHRSVSWYQQTPGQGLQFLFEYFSETQRNKGNFPGRFSGRQFSNSRSEMNVSTLELGDSALYLCASNFYDSTNTGELFFGEGSRLTVL.

Many counts were recorded for this clonotype. The rearrangement links TRBV6-2 or TRBV6-3 to TRBJ2-5, with a possible D match to TRBD2 (5 bases). The V gene's germline CDR1 is MNHEY and CDR2 SVGEGT. Trimming shortened V by 2 bases and J by 10 bases, and 14 bases separated the two germline ends. The CDR3 is 13 residues long. The CDR3 nucleotides read TGTGCCAGCAGTTACAGCGCAGGCGGGTACCAGTACTTC. It specifies CASSYSAGGYQYF.

This clonotype came up many times. The chain joins TRBV10-3 to TRBJ2-7; D possibly corresponds to TRBD1 (5 bases). V was cut by 5 bases and J by 7 bases, with 12 bases left in between. The CDR3 runs 12 residues. Germline lookup yields CDR1 ENHRY and CDR2 SYGVKD. The chain's CDR3 is CAISQVGQEQYF. CDR3 coding DNA: TGTGCCATCAGTCAAGTCGGACAAGAGCAGTACTTC.

The V and J genes are TRBV27 and TRBJ1-4; D unclear. The CDR3 consists of 16 residues. V lost 6 bases to trimming and J lost 6 bases, with 20 bases between them. The germline V gene encodes CDR1 MNHEY and CDR2 SMNVEV (reference sequence). This CDR3 is CASRRTRVNADEKLFF. The CDR3 DNA sequence: TGTGCCAGCAGACGGACTCGGGTAAACGCGGATGAAAAACTGTTTTTT.

The rearrangement links TRBV9 to TRBJ2-5, with 10 bases matching TRBD2. Trimming at V came to 2 bases and at J to 5 bases, leaving 6 bases not matched to a gene. This CDR3 has 15 residues. From germline, CDR1 is SGDLS and CDR2 YYNGEE. The CDR3, as DNA: TGTGCCAGCAGCGTGCTAGCGGGAGCCGCTGAGACCCAGTACTTC. Encoded protein: CASSVLAGAAETQYF.

This clonotype was counted ten times or more. The chain recombines TRBV5-4 with TRBJ2-2; 12 bases agree with TRBD2. Germline values: CDR1 SGHNT, CDR2 YYREEE (reference sequence). With 1 base clipped from V and 3 bases from J, the junction kept 4 bases outside the gene matches. The CDR3 has 17 residues. The CDR3 coding sequence is TGTGCCAGCAGCTTGACTAGCGGGGGGATTTACACCGGGGAGCTGTTTTTT. Its translation: CASSLTSGGIYTGELFF.

This clonotype was counted between two and nine times. The chain combines TRBV28 with TRBJ1-5; TRBD1 aligns across 9 bases. Looked up from germline, CDR1 is MDHEN and CDR2 is SYDVKM. The CDR3 is made up of 20 amino acids. Trimming at V came to 4 bases and at J to 0 bases, leaving 16 bases not matched to a gene. CDR3 amino acids: CASSSESGTGRGYSNQPQHF. As DNA, the CDR3 is TGTGCCAGCAGTTCAGAATCCGGGACAGGGAGAGGTTATAGCAATCAGCCCCAGCATTTT.

This clonotype was detected many times. This CDR3 reads CASSLGGTGFHEQYF. The CDR3, as DNA: TGTGCCAGCAGCTTAGGCGGGACAGGTTTCCACGAGCAGTACTTC. The rearrangement links TRBV11-2 to TRBJ2-7; TRBD1 matches at 8 bases. Germline CDR1 and CDR2: SGHAT and FQNNGV. This CDR3 has 15 amino acids. J gave up 5 bases and V 1 base, and 7 bases lay outside the gene matches.

This clonotype has at least ten counts. The chain combines TRBV7-8 with TRBJ2-2; D is perhaps TRBD2 (6 bases). V lost 5 bases to trimming and J lost 1 base, with 17 bases between them. The CDR3 contains 17 residues. Per the germline V gene, CDR1 is SGHVS and CDR2 is FQNEAQ. The CDR3 reads CASSHTSRGVNTGELFF. The CDR3, as DNA: TGTGCCAGCAGCCATACTAGCCGAGGCGTGAACACCGGGGAGCTGTTTTTT.

The chain recombines TRBV7-7 with TRBJ2-3; D call uncertain. This CDR3 has 13 residues. Germline assignment: CDR1 SSHAT and CDR2 FNYEAQ (reference sequence). The ends were cut back, 1 base at V and 6 bases at J, with 8 bases in the middle. CDR3 in DNA: TGTGCCAGCAGCTTAGTCGTCGGGGATACGCAGTATTTT. Translated: CASSLVVGDTQYF.

In this sample, this clonotype turned up a few times. The gene calls are TRBV7-3 and TRBJ2-2; possible D gene TRBD1, 6 bases. V was trimmed by 7 bases and J by 4 bases, leaving 10 bases between them. Germline loops: CDR1 SGHTA, CDR2 FQGTGA. This CDR3 spans 13 amino acids. The CDR3 DNA sequence: TGTGCCAGCAAAGGACAGCCCACCGGGGAGCTGTTTTTT. Protein: CASKGQPTGELFF.

The chain joins TRBV24-1 to TRBJ2-7; D is perhaps TRBD2 (6 bases). This CDR3 region has 15 residues. Germline values: CDR1 KGHDR, CDR2 SFDVKD. V dropped 7 bases and J dropped 3 bases, with 18 bases sitting between them. CDR3 residues: CATSAGGLNSYEQYF. The CDR3 nucleotides are TGTGCCACCAGCGCCGGGGGTTTAAATAGCTACGAGCAGTACTTC.

This chain joins TRBV19 and TRBJ2-1, with 9 bases matching TRBD2. V shed 3 bases, J shed 5 bases, and the junction held 5 bases outside the gene matches. This CDR3 spans 15 amino acids. Per germline, CDR1 LNHDA and CDR2 SQIVND (reference sequence). The CDR3 coding sequence is TGTGCCAGTAGTATTCAAGCGGGGGGTCACAATGAGCAGTTCTTC. Residues: CASSIQAGGHNEQFF.

This clonotype was seen ten or more times. The chain links TRBV15 to TRBJ1-1, with 7 bases aligning to TRBD1. Trimming at V came to 6 bases and at J to 8 bases, leaving 9 bases not matched to a gene. This CDR3 contains 13 residues. Looked up from germline, CDR1 is LNHNV and CDR2 is YYDKDF (reference sequence). The CDR3 coding sequence is TGTGCCACCAGTGACAGGGCCGAACTCGAAGCTTTCTTT. Translated, it gives CATSDRAELEAFF.

In its sample, this clonotype was seen many times. V usage is TRBV9 and J usage is TRBJ2-2; D gene uncertain. V lost 1 base, J lost 3 bases, and 7 bases lay in between. Per germline, CDR1 SGDLS and CDR2 YYNGEE. This CDR3 has 14 amino acids. The CDR3 sequence is CASSVMADTGELFF. DNA for the CDR3: TGTGCCAGCAGCGTAATGGCGGACACCGGGGAGCTGTTTTTT.

V gene TRBV3-1 combines with J gene TRBJ1-2, with D unclear. Looked up from germline, CDR1 is LGHDT and CDR2 is YNNKEL (reference sequence). The V end lost 11 bases, the J end lost 4 bases, and 17 bases lay between the germline ends. CDR3 length equals 13 residues. The CDR3 region has the DNA TGTGCCTTCAGTCTCGGGCCGGGCTATGGCTACACCTTC. Protein product: CAFSLGPGYGYTF.

V usage is TRBV15 and J usage is TRBJ1-6; TRBD1 matches at 9 bases. Germline-derived CDR1 and CDR2 are LNHNV and YYDKDF (reference sequence). The CDR3 is 17 residues long. V shed 1 base and J 9 bases; nucleotides not matched to a gene: 10. This CDR3 is CATSRVFPGQGASPLHF. The DNA of the CDR3 is TGTGCCACCAGCAGAGTCTTTCCGGGACAGGGAGCTTCACCCCTCCACTTT.

This clonotype showed up many times. The J gene is TRBJ2-3, the V gene TRBV7-6; D remains ambiguous. Germline loops: CDR1 SGHVS, CDR2 FNYEAQ. Trimming left V 2 bases short and J 2 bases short, with 17 bases between. This CDR3 contains 17 residues. The CDR3 region is CASSLSRLETYTDTQYF. CDR3 nucleotide sequence: TGTGCCAGCAGCTTAAGCCGATTAGAGACGTACACAGATACGCAGTATTTT.

The J gene is TRBJ2-1, the V gene TRBV28; D ambiguous. Germline V lookup: CDR1 MDHEN, CDR2 SYDVKM. The CDR3 length is 13 residues. The V end was cut by 7 bases, the J end by 3 bases, with 10 bases between. In DNA form, the CDR3 reads TGTGCCAGCAACCCGACAAACTACAATGAGCAGTTCTTC. As protein: CASNPTNYNEQFF. Together with reference TRBV28 and TRBJ2-1, the CDR3 gives the full variable domain: DVKVTQSSRYLVKRTGEKVFLECVQDMDHENMFWYRQDPGLGLRLIYFSYDVKMKEKGDIPEGYSVSREKKERFSLILESASTNQTSMYLCASNPTNYNEQFFGPGTRLTVL.

This clonotype was observed many times. The CDR3 spells CASSWGQGDTGELFF. CDR3 coding DNA: TGTGCCAGCAGTTGGGGACAGGGAGACACCGGGGAGCTGTTTTTT. The V call is TRBV12-3 or TRBV12-4, the J call TRBJ2-2; TRBD1 agrees at 9 bases. This CDR3 has 15 residues. The V and J ends lost 4 bases and 3 bases, in that order; junction bases with no gene match: 3.

This clonotype was seen ten or more times. This rearrangement joins TRBV6-4 to TRBJ2-2; D gene uncertain. Germline CDR1 and CDR2: MRHNA and SNTAGT. The CDR3 consists of 14 residues. Trimming cost V 0 bases and J 0 bases, with 2 bases left between them. The CDR3 DNA follows: TGTGCCAGCAGTGACTCAACGAACACCGGGGAGCTGTTTTTT. It specifies CASSDSTNTGELFF.

This clonotype was counted ten times or more. CDR3 bases: TGTGCCATCAGTGCACCGGACAGAAGCTCCTACAATGAGCAGTTCTTC. Translated: CAISAPDRSSYNEQFF. The V gene is TRBV10-3, the J gene TRBJ2-1; D is possibly TRBD1 (6 bases). Germline values: CDR1 ENHRY, CDR2 SYGVKD. The CDR3 sequence is 16 residues long. V was trimmed by 4 bases and J by 0 bases, leaving 13 bases between them.